The source of this TCR beta chain is a study of T cells in localized non-small cell lung cancer. Overall study findings and caveats: The tumor had only one region sequenced, so heterogeneity remains possible.

Measured with immunoSEQ multiplex PCR; TCRdb has only the in-frame clones, and not every one. The sample consists of about 51,000 clones, about four fifths of them appearing once. In this sample, this clone turned up a few times. Its antigen is not identified. The sequence derives from a man aged 35 to 69 with stage III lung adenocarcinoma. Sequencing used peripheral blood mononuclear cells, obtained before any cancer treatment.

The CDR3 coding sequence is TGTGCCAGCAGCCAAGATAGCGGGGGGGCGGATACGCAGTATTTT. It translates to CASSQDSGGADTQYF. The chain recombines TRBV5-6 with TRBJ2-3; TRBD2 matches at 11 bases. From germline, CDR1 is SGHDT and CDR2 YYEEEE. The ends lost 4 bases at V and 6 bases at J; junction bases unmatched: 7. CDR3 length equals 15 residues.